This T cell receptor beta chain derives from a study of T cell responses to AZD1222 COVID-19 vaccine. The method was immunoSEQ multiplex PCR; TCRdb's version includes in-frame clones alone and lacks a portion of them. Among about 110,000 clones listed, 70% to 90% were seen once. Sequences were derived from peripheral blood, sampled 28 days after the second AZD1222 dose. This clonotype was obtained from an adult who received the AZD1222 COVID-19 vaccine.

CDR3 protein: CASRGGGVKGYTF. Written as DNA, the CDR3 is TGTGCCAGCAGGGGAGGGGGCGTCAAGGGCTACACCTTC. The chain is built from TRBV27 and TRBJ1-2; 7 positions agree with TRBD1. The CDR3 loop spans 13 amino acids. With V trimmed by 6 bases and J by 8 bases, 9 bases remained unmatched. CDR1 and CDR2 from the germline V gene are MNHEY and SMNVEV (reference sequence).